This passage covers 19 T cell receptor beta chains from one sample sequenced in a study of Ad26.COV2.S vaccination and SARS-CoV-2 variants. TCRdb's copy holds only in-frame clones and misses some; the assay was immunoSEQ multiplex PCR. The data show some 500,000 clones, nearly 90% seen once. Treatment here: around 19 received Ad26.COV2.S at low or high dose, single or two shots; 5 received placebo; per-sample allocation not given. After the first vaccine or placebo injection, samples were drawn on day 63. The sequenced sample was peripheral blood, obtained in a trial of Ad26.COV2.S vaccine versus placebo. The source of these receptors is a person aged 18 to 65 who received the Ad26.COV2.S COVID-19 vaccine or a placebo.

In the case of this clone: The same CDR3 arises from other DNA sequences in this sample as well. The chain recombines TRBV27 with TRBJ1-3, with D possibly being TRBD1 (6 bases). The V gene's germline CDR1 is MNHEY and CDR2 SMNVEV (reference sequence). This CDR3 spans 14 amino acids. Trimming took 3 bases from V and 4 from J, leaving 10 bases between them. The CDR3 DNA sequence: TGTGCCAGCAGTTTGGGGGGGGGCGGAAACACCATATATTTT. Translating gives CASSLGGGGNTIYF.

This clone was seen only once. V usage is TRBV5-8 and J usage is TRBJ2-5; 9 bases match TRBD1. With 4 bases clipped from V and 7 bases from J, the junction kept 5 bases outside the gene matches. The germline gives CDR1 SGHTS, CDR2 YDEGEE. This CDR3 region has 13 residues. CDR3 DNA: TGTGCCAGCAGCAGCGGACAGGGGAGGACCCAGTACTTC. It is translated as CASSSGQGRTQYF.

The V and J genes are TRBV7-2 and TRBJ1-4; perhaps TRBD1 as D (6 bases). V lost 5 bases and J 0 bases, leaving 13 bases between the germline ends. The germline V gene encodes CDR1 SGHTA and CDR2 FQGNSA. The length of the CDR3 is 16 residues. The CDR3: CASSPGTTTTNEKLFF. The DNA for the CDR3 is TGTGCCAGCAGCCCCGGGACAACAACAACTAATGAAAAACTGTTTTTT.

In DNA, the CDR3 is TGTGCCAGCTCACCACGGGGGGGGACAGATACGCAGTATTTT. It yields the protein CASSPRGGTDTQYF. This chain links TRBV18 with TRBJ2-3; TRBD2 agrees at 7 bases. Germline values: CDR1 KGHSH, CDR2 LQKENI. Trimming removed 1 base from V and 3 bases from J; junction bases left unmatched: 1. This CDR3 has 14 residues. Full variable domain (missing parts from reference TRBV18 and TRBJ2-3): NAGVMQNPRHLVRRRGQEARLRCSPMKGHSHVYWYRQLPEEGLKFMVYLQKENIIDESGMPKERFSAEFPKEGPSILRIQQVVRGDSAAYFCASSPRGGTDTQYFGPGTRLTVL.

The rearrangement uses TRBV10-3 and TRBJ2-1; D tentatively reads TRBD1 or TRBD2 (6 bases each). This CDR3 contains 14 residues. Germline V gene sequence: CDR1 ENHRY, CDR2 SYGVKD. Trimming removed 7 bases from V and 2 bases from J, with 12 bases in between. CDR3 loop: CAITGGGAYNEQFF. CDR3 bases: TGTGCCATCACCGGGGGCGGGGCCTACAATGAGCAGTTCTTC.

V and J are TRBV4-2 and TRBJ1-2; no clear D. The V end was cut by 0 bases, the J end by 5 bases, with 16 bases between. In germline, CDR1 is LGHNA, CDR2 YNFKEQ. The CDR3 runs to 16 residues. Here the CDR3 reads CASSQERAGPTYGYTF. CDR3 in DNA: TGTGCCAGCAGCCAAGAGAGAGCAGGCCCTACTTATGGCTACACCTTC.

This clone was seen a few times. The rearrangement uses TRBV4-2 and TRBJ1-2, with a weak D call TRBD1 (6 bases). The CDR3 totals 16 residues. Germline assignment: CDR1 LGHNA and CDR2 YNFKEQ. V dropped 3 bases and J dropped 4 bases, with 18 bases sitting between them. The CDR3 spells CASSHIIPGVAYGYTF. The CDR3, as DNA: TGTGCCAGCAGCCATATTATCCCAGGGGTGGCCTATGGCTACACCTTC.

The rearrangement joins TRBV2 to TRBJ2-7; D is perhaps TRBD1 (6 bases). CDR3 length equals 15 residues. CDR1 and CDR2 (germline): SNHLY, FYNNEI. Trimming took 4 bases from V and 0 from J, leaving 13 bases between them. This chain's CDR3 is CASSGTGRSSYEQYV. CDR3 nucleotide sequence: TGTGCCAGCAGTGGCACAGGGCGGAGCTCCTACGAGCAGTACGTC.

This rearrangement joins TRBV7-2 to TRBJ1-1; maybe TRBD1 (6 bases). The V end lost 1 base, the J end lost 5 bases, and 11 bases lay between the germline ends. The germline V gene encodes CDR1 SGHTA and CDR2 FQGNSA. The CDR3 covers 14 residues. The CDR3 DNA is TGTGCCAGCAGCTTAGTTCAGAGGGGGACTGAAGCTTTCTTT. This translates into CASSLVQRGTEAFF.

The rearrangement joins TRBV18 to TRBJ2-7; maybe TRBD1 (6 bases). The ends were cut back, 3 bases at V and 7 bases at J, with 16 bases in the middle. CDR1 and CDR2 from the germline V gene are KGHSH and LQKENI. The CDR3 covers 14 residues. CDR3 sequence: CASSPIQGIVEQYF. CDR3 bases: TGTGCCAGCTCACCGATCCAGGGGATCGTGGAGCAGTACTTC.

This chain uses TRBV7-9 with TRBJ2-5; 9 nucleotides align to TRBD2. The ends lost 7 bases at V and 5 bases at J; junction bases unmatched: 17. Germline assignment: CDR1 SEHNR and CDR2 FQNEAQ (reference sequence). CDR3 size: 17 residues. This CDR3 is CASTTAKGGRARETQYF. CDR3 coding DNA: TGTGCCAGCACGACCGCGAAAGGCGGGAGGGCCAGGGAGACCCAGTACTTC.

This clone was observed a single time. The CDR3 DNA reads TGTGCCAGCAGTTACTCCGGGACCCAGTACTTC. Translation gives CASSYSGTQYF. The chain joins TRBV6-6 to TRBJ2-5; D is undetermined. V was trimmed by 0 bases and J by 7 bases, leaving 3 bases between them. The CDR3 extends over 11 amino acids. The germline V gene encodes CDR1 MNHNY and CDR2 SVGAGI (reference sequence).

V usage is TRBV5-1 and J usage is TRBJ1-2; D remains unclear. The germline gives CDR1 SGHRS, CDR2 YFSETQ. Trimming shortened V by 0 bases and J by 0 bases, and 9 bases separated the two germline ends. The CDR3 sequence is 15 residues long. The CDR3, as DNA: TGCGCCAGCAGCTTGGGTTATTCAACTAACTATGGCTACACCTTC. Protein: CASSLGYSTNYGYTF. The full variable domain, completed using reference TRBV5-1 and TRBJ1-2, is KAGVTQTPRYLIKTRGQQVTLSCSPISGHRSVSWYQQTPGQGLQFLFEYFSETQRNKGNFPGRFSGRQFSNSRSEMNVSTLELGDSALYLCASSLGYSTNYGYTFGSGTRLTVV.

This clone was counted a few times. The V gene is TRBV5-3, the J gene TRBJ2-7; D not resolved. TRBV5-3 is an open reading frame whose function is uncertain. Trimming left V 0 bases short and J 0 bases short, with 10 bases between. This CDR3 is 15 amino acids long. Here the CDR3 reads CARSLDLRSSYEQYV. CDR3 sequence (DNA): TGTGCCAGAAGCTTGGATCTGCGCAGCTCCTACGAGCAGTACGTC.

The rearrangement uses TRBV29-1 and TRBJ1-2; TRBD1 might be the D (5 bases). CDR3 size: 12 residues. CDR1 is SQVTM and CDR2 is ANQGSEA in the germline V gene. V was shortened by 3 bases and J by 4 bases, with 9 bases between the two germline ends. CDR3 nucleotide sequence: TGCAGCGTTGACGGTGGGGGCTATGGCTACACCTTC. It encodes CSVDGGGYGYTF.

As regards this clone: The sample contains more than one DNA sequence encoding this CDR3. This chain links TRBV5-1 with TRBJ2-7, with 8 bases fitting TRBD1. The CDR3 sequence is 14 residues long. The ends lost 3 bases at V and 2 bases at J; junction bases unmatched: 4. Germline lookup yields CDR1 SGHRS and CDR2 YFSETQ. As DNA, the CDR3 is TGCGCCAGCAGCTCCGGACAGGGAACCTACGAGCAGTACTTC. Its translation: CASSSGQGTYEQYF.

This chain uses TRBV5-3 with TRBJ2-1, with TRBD2 matching over 9 bases. TRBV5-3 belongs to the ORF category, with a function that is uncertain. CDR3 length: 15 amino acids. V shed 1 base, J shed 4 bases, and the junction held 3 bases outside the gene matches. The CDR3 spells CARSLLAGIYNEQFF. CDR3 bases: TGTGCCAGAAGCTTGCTAGCGGGGATATACAATGAGCAGTTCTTC.

The chain recombines TRBV9 with TRBJ2-1, with D perhaps matching TRBD1 (5 bases). V was trimmed by 3 bases and J by 4 bases, leaving 8 bases between them. Germline values: CDR1 SGDLS, CDR2 YYNGEE. The CDR3 length is 13 residues. The CDR3 DNA is TGTGCCAGCAGCGCCCGACAGTACAATGAGCAGTTCTTC. Amino acids: CASSARQYNEQFF.

In its sample, this clone was seen once. V and J are TRBV18 and TRBJ1-4; TRBD1 matches 8 bases. J lost 5 bases, V lost 5 bases, and 4 bases had no gene match. From germline, CDR1 is KGHSH and CDR2 LQKENI. The CDR3 totals 14 residues. The CDR3 DNA reads as TGTGCCAGCTCAACGGACAGGGTAAATGAAAAACTGTTTTTT. Amino acids: CASSTDRVNEKLFF.